The 22 T cell receptor beta chains below were found in one sample sequenced in a study of T cell responses to AZD1222 COVID-19 vaccine. Clones were sequenced by immunoSEQ multiplex PCR, and TCRdb holds only the in-frame ones, with some missing. Among 150,000 to 200,000 clones listed, roughly 88% were seen once. The material was peripheral blood, obtained 28 days after the second AZD1222 dose. These TCRs come from an adult who received the AZD1222 COVID-19 vaccine.

This clone was counted a single time. V usage is TRBV6-5 and J usage is TRBJ2-1; D possibly corresponds to TRBD2 (6 bases). Trimming removed 6 bases from V and 9 bases from J, with 15 bases in between. The germline V gene encodes CDR1 MNHEY and CDR2 SVGAGI. The length of the CDR3 is 13 residues. CDR3 nucleotides: TGTGCCAGCAGGTACCCTGGGGGGAGTGAGCAGTTCTTC. Protein sequence: CASRYPGGSEQFF.

The V and J genes are TRBV7-6 and TRBJ2-5; TRBD2 matches at 8 bases. CDR1 is SGHVS and CDR2 is FNYEAQ in the germline V gene. V lost 5 bases, J lost 3 bases, and 8 bases stayed unmatched. CDR3 size: 15 residues. The CDR3 coding sequence is TGTGCCAGCAGCGTCGATAGCGGGAAGAAAGAGACCCAGTACTTC. Protein sequence: CASSVDSGKKETQYF.

The rearrangement joins TRBV28 to TRBJ1-1, with 8 bases aligning to TRBD1. Germline values: CDR1 MDHEN, CDR2 SYDVKM. V was clipped by 5 bases and J by 5 bases; unmatched bases: 10. CDR3 length: 15 amino acids. The CDR3 DNA reads as TGTGCCAGCAGTCAAAGGACAGGGCGGAGGACTGAAGCTTTCTTT. This sequence encodes CASSQRTGRRTEAFF. Together with reference TRBV28 and TRBJ1-1, the CDR3 gives the full variable domain: DVKVTQSSRYLVKRTGEKVFLECVQDMDHENMFWYRQDPGLGLRLIYFSYDVKMKEKGDIPEGYSVSREKKERFSLILESASTNQTSMYLCASSQRTGRRTEAFFGQGTRLTVV.

V is TRBV7-2 and J is TRBJ2-1; 8 nucleotides match TRBD2. The CDR3 is 13 amino acids. The V and J ends lost 5 bases and 8 bases, in that order; junction bases with no gene match: 5. Per the germline V gene, CDR1 is SGHTA and CDR2 is FQGNSA. The CDR3 loop reads CASSPRGGYEQFF. CDR3 DNA sequence: TGTGCCAGCAGCCCCCGCGGGGGGTATGAGCAGTTCTTC.

The chain carries TRBV24-1 and TRBJ1-5, with D unclear. V lost 6 bases and J lost 0, with 11 bases in between. Per the germline V gene, CDR1 is KGHDR and CDR2 is SFDVKD. The CDR3 sequence is 15 residues long. As DNA, the CDR3 is TGTGCCACCAGTCCAAACCGGGGTAGCAATCAGCCCCAGCATTTT. Protein sequence: CATSPNRGSNQPQHF.

The chain joins TRBV6-5 to TRBJ1-1, with D hard to call. Trimming removed 0 bases at V and 2 bases at J, with 10 bases between. The CDR3 loop spans 15 amino acids. Germline CDR1 is MNHEY and CDR2 is SVGAGI. The CDR3 sequence is CASSYSRAANTEAFF. CDR3 DNA: TGTGCCAGCAGTTACTCGCGGGCCGCTAACACTGAAGCTTTCTTT.

The chain uses TRBV9 and TRBJ2-4; TRBD2 agrees at 10 bases. Germline V lookup: CDR1 SGDLS, CDR2 YYNGEE. The CDR3 sequence is 15 residues long. J was trimmed by 7 bases and V by 3 bases; bases with no gene match: 7. The CDR3 DNA reads TGTGCCAGCAGCGGAGAAACTAGCGGGAAGAACATTCAGTACTTC. Amino acids: CASSGETSGKNIQYF.

The CDR3 protein is CAWGQGNTGELFF. The CDR3 DNA reads as TGTGCCTGGGGTCAGGGGAACACCGGGGAGCTGTTTTTT. This chain links TRBV30 with TRBJ2-2, with D maybe TRBD1 (5 bases). V shed 5 bases and J shed 1 base, with 8 bases lying between them. Germline V gene sequence: CDR1 GTSNPN, CDR2 SVGIG (reference sequence). The CDR3 loop spans 13 amino acids.

The rearrangement joins TRBV28 to TRBJ1-4, with 11 bases fitting TRBD1. CDR1 and CDR2 (germline): MDHEN, SYDVKM. The V and J ends lost 8 bases and 10 bases, in that order; junction bases with no gene match: 12. The CDR3 totals 15 residues. In nucleotides, the CDR3 is TGTGCCAGCCGGGACAGGGGGACCGGGGTGGGAAAACTGTTTTTT. Protein product: CASRDRGTGVGKLFF.

V and J are TRBV7-9 and TRBJ1-2; 9 bases fit TRBD1. The CDR3 totals 16 residues. The V gene's germline CDR1 is SEHNR and CDR2 FQNEAQ (reference sequence). V lost 5 bases to trimming and J lost 2 bases; unmatched junction nucleotides: 9. CDR3 nucleotides: TGTGCCAGCAGCCTGAGTCCCGGGACAGGGAACTATGGCTACACCTTC. Translation gives CASSLSPGTGNYGYTF.

This rearrangement joins TRBV3-1 (or the pseudogene TRBV3-2) to TRBJ1-5; D ambiguous. The CDR3 totals 12 residues. V gave up 3 bases and J gave up 7 bases, with 7 bases separating them. Germline V gives CDR1 LGHDT, CDR2 YNNKEL (reference sequence). CDR3 sequence: CASSHGAQPQHF. The DNA of the CDR3 is TGTGCCAGCAGCCATGGCGCGCAGCCCCAGCATTTT.

In its sample, this clone was seen once. The chain is built from TRBV18 and TRBJ1-6; 7 nucleotides match TRBD1. V was pared by 2 bases and J by 9 bases, with 10 bases of the junction left unmatched. CDR3 length: 16 residues. Looked up from germline, CDR1 is KGHSH and CDR2 is LQKENI. The DNA for the CDR3 is TGTGCCAGCTCACCAATAGGCGACAGGGACGGTTCACCCCTCCACTTT. It encodes CASSPIGDRDGSPLHF.

The chain couples TRBV3-1 (or the pseudogene TRBV3-2) to TRBJ2-7; unclear D gene. The CDR3 length is 13 residues. Trimming stripped 1 base from V and 9 bases from J, with 13 bases between. Germline loops: CDR1 LGHDT, CDR2 YNNKEL (reference sequence). CDR3 protein: CASSQGALVSQYF. The CDR3 DNA is TGTGCCAGCAGCCAAGGGGCCCTAGTTTCGCAGTACTTC.

The rearrangement links TRBV9 to TRBJ2-2; TRBD2 might be the D (5 bases). CDR3 size: 14 residues. The V gene lost 6 bases and the J gene lost 8 bases, with 17 bases spanning the gap. CDR1 SGDLS and CDR2 YYNGEE come from the germline V gene. CDR3 nucleotide sequence: TGTGCCAGCACCCCCGGGGAGCCAACAGGGGAGCTGTTTTTT. Protein: CASTPGEPTGELFF.

This clone was seen at least ten times. The chain has TRBV7-2 and TRBJ2-7; D is perhaps TRBD1 (7 bases). Germline lookup yields CDR1 SGHTA and CDR2 FQGNSA. The CDR3 covers 14 residues. The V end was cut by 5 bases, the J end by 2 bases, with 13 bases between. The CDR3 here is CASSRRDSAYEQYF. The CDR3 nucleotides are TGTGCCAGCAGCCGGAGGGACAGCGCCTACGAGCAGTACTTC.

This chain uses TRBV18 with TRBJ1-1; TRBD1 matches at 7 bases. From germline, CDR1 is KGHSH and CDR2 LQKENI. CDR3 size: 15 residues. Trimming cost V 2 bases and J 0 bases; bases outside gene matches: 3. CDR3 residues: CASSPRGPLNTEAFF. In DNA, the CDR3 is TGTGCCAGCTCACCAAGGGGGCCTCTGAACACTGAAGCTTTCTTT.

This clone appeared a single time. CDR3 protein: CASSLSRDRAVEAFF. Here the CDR3 DNA reads TGTGCCAGCAGTCTATCCCGGGACAGGGCTGTTGAAGCTTTCTTT. The chain carries TRBV28 and TRBJ1-1; 9 nucleotides line up with TRBD1. The CDR3 has 15 amino acids. V gave up 5 bases and J gave up 7 bases; unmatched junction bases: 11. Per the germline V gene, CDR1 is MDHEN and CDR2 is SYDVKM.

The rearrangement uses TRBV19 and TRBJ2-2, with D possibly TRBD1 on 5 matching bases. Germline CDR1 reads LNHDA; CDR2 reads SQIVND (reference sequence). Trimming shortened V by 6 bases and J by 4 bases, and 9 bases separated the two germline ends. CDR3 length equals 13 residues. CDR3 region: CASRSRVTGELFF. The CDR3 DNA reads as TGTGCCAGTAGGTCCAGGGTCACCGGGGAGCTGTTTTTT.

Of note for this clone: The same CDR3 arises from other DNA sequences in this sample as well. The gene calls are TRBV10-3 and TRBJ2-5; D unclear. Trimming cost V 2 bases and J 1 base, with 2 bases left between them. The germline CDR1 and CDR2 sequences are ENHRY and SYGVKD. The length of the CDR3 is 12 residues. The CDR3 spells CAISEIQETQYF. The CDR3, as DNA: TGTGCCATCAGTGAGATCCAAGAGACCCAGTACTTC.

This clone has at least ten counts. The V call is TRBV7-9, the J call TRBJ2-7; possibly TRBD1 for D (5 bases). The CDR3 contains 15 residues. The V gene's germline CDR1 is SEHNR and CDR2 FQNEAQ (reference sequence). Trimming pared 2 bases from V and 2 bases from J, leaving 13 bases between. This CDR3 reads CASSLTSARAYEQYF. The CDR3 nucleotides read TGTGCCAGCAGCTTAACGTCGGCCAGGGCCTACGAGCAGTACTTC.

The chain couples TRBV28 to TRBJ1-1, with TRBD1 matching over 9 bases. CDR1 and CDR2 from the germline V gene are MDHEN and SYDVKM. V trimming: 4 bases; J trimming: 3 bases; junction bases outside the gene matches: 3. The CDR3 runs 14 residues. The CDR3 loop is CASSSGQGYTEAFF. CDR3 coding DNA: TGTGCCAGCAGTTCGGGACAGGGATACACTGAAGCTTTCTTT.

The chain's CDR3 is CATSRGDRGQYTYGYTF. The CDR3 region has the DNA TGTGCCACCAGCAGAGGGGACAGGGGGCAATACACCTATGGCTACACCTTC. The genes are TRBV15 and TRBJ1-2, with 12 nucleotides matching TRBD1. Trimming at V came to 1 base and at J to 4 bases, leaving 7 bases not matched to a gene. This CDR3 spans 17 amino acids. The germline V gene encodes CDR1 LNHNV and CDR2 YYDKDF (reference sequence).